Following are 32 T cell receptor beta chains from one sample sequenced in a study of blood T cell repertoires in COVID-19. The assay was immunoSEQ multiplex PCR, and TCRdb's table has in-frame clones only and misses some. The sample records roughly 100,000 clones, approximately 80% being singletons. Input material: peripheral blood. Every receptor here comes from a woman in her 70s with acute or convalescent COVID-19.

CDR3 DNA sequence: TGTGCCACCTCCAGGGGGGCTGGACAGCCCCAGCATTTT. Translation: CATSRGAGQPQHF. The V call is TRBV6-6, the J call TRBJ1-5; TRBD1 aligns across 7 bases. This CDR3 has 13 residues. CDR1 is MNHNY, CDR2 SVGAGI, per germline (reference sequence). J was trimmed by 7 bases and V by 10 bases; bases with no gene match: 10.

V and J are TRBV7-2 and TRBJ2-5; 7 bases agree with TRBD2. Germline trimming cut 7 bases from V and 0 bases from J; bases unmatched to any gene: 8. Germline V lookup: CDR1 SGHTA, CDR2 FQGNSA. The CDR3 covers 15 residues. Here the CDR3 reads CASTLLGLDQETQYF. The CDR3 DNA sequence: TGTGCCAGCACCCTCCTAGGACTAGACCAAGAGACCCAGTACTTC.

The chain employs TRBV29-1 and TRBJ2-1, with D maybe TRBD1 (6 bases). The germline gives CDR1 SQVTM, CDR2 ANQGSEA. Trimming shortened V by 7 bases and J by 4 bases, and 17 bases separated the two germline ends. The CDR3 loop spans 14 amino acids. As DNA, the CDR3 is TGCAGCGCCAGTCAAGGACAGACTTACAATGAGCAGTTCTTC. Protein product: CSASQGQTYNEQFF.

The V call is TRBV3-1 (or the pseudogene TRBV3-2), the J call TRBJ2-2, with a tentative D call TRBD2 (5 bases). Trimming shortened V by 4 bases and J by 1 base, and 10 bases separated the two germline ends. The CDR3 has 15 amino acids. Germline CDR1 reads LGHDT; CDR2 reads YNNKEL (reference sequence). Here the CDR3 reads CASSRRTENTGELFF. The CDR3 nucleotides are TGTGCCAGCAGCCGCCGGACTGAGAACACCGGGGAGCTGTTTTTT.

The rearrangement links TRBV3-1 (or the pseudogene TRBV3-2) to TRBJ2-1; weak D call: TRBD2 (6 bases). V was clipped by 2 bases and J by 10 bases, with 18 bases between them. CDR3 length equals 15 residues. Germline loops: CDR1 LGHDT, CDR2 YNNKEL (reference sequence). CDR3 loop: CASSQRGSNEREQFF. The CDR3, as DNA: TGTGCCAGCAGCCAACGGGGGTCCAATGAGCGGGAGCAGTTCTTC.

The chain uses TRBV7-9 and TRBJ1-1; 7 positions agree with TRBD1. The CDR3 is 15 amino acids. The junction had 10 bases not matched to a gene; V was cut back by 8 bases and J by 1 base. CDR1 and CDR2 from the germline V gene are SEHNR and FQNEAQ (reference sequence). CDR3 amino acids: CASDTAGGTNTEAFF. The CDR3 region has the DNA TGTGCCAGCGATACGGCAGGGGGGACGAACACTGAAGCTTTCTTT.

This chain uses TRBV6-5 with TRBJ2-1; the D is unclear. The V end was cut by 2 bases, the J end by 3 bases, with 11 bases between. The CDR3 extends over 15 amino acids. Germline CDR1 and CDR2: MNHEY and SVGAGI. The CDR3 bases are TGTGCCAGCAGTTACGGGCCCAGGAACTACAATGAGCAGTTCTTC. It encodes CASSYGPRNYNEQFF.

The chain links TRBV4-3 to TRBJ2-1; 7 bases fit TRBD1. The CDR3 is made up of 16 amino acids. Per the germline V gene, CDR1 is LGHNA and CDR2 is YSLEER. J gave up 0 bases and V 4 bases, and 6 bases lay outside the gene matches. The CDR3 protein is CASSPDRVGSYNEQFF. The CDR3 nucleotides read TGCGCCAGCAGCCCAGACAGGGTGGGCTCCTACAATGAGCAGTTCTTC.

The chain joins TRBV30 to TRBJ1-5, with TRBD1 as a possible D gene (5 bases). The CDR3 loop spans 16 amino acids. Deletions cut 3 bases from V and 1 base from J, with 16 bases between. Germline values: CDR1 GTSNPN, CDR2 SVGIG (reference sequence). CDR3 DNA: TGTGCCTGGAGGGGTCCAGGGATACAGAGCAATCAGCCCCAGCATTTT. Amino acids: CAWRGPGIQSNQPQHF.

This chain uses TRBV4-1 with TRBJ1-1, with D possibly TRBD1 on 5 matching bases. Germline CDR1 reads MGHRA; CDR2 reads YSYEKL. The CDR3 sequence is 17 residues long. V was clipped by 0 bases and J by 4 bases, with 18 bases between them. CDR3 coding DNA: TGCGCCAGCAGCCAAGATCCCTGGGAGGGTGGGGGCACTGAAGCTTTCTTT. Encoded protein: CASSQDPWEGGGTEAFF.

This clone was picked up a small number of times. The rearrangement uses TRBV6-5 and TRBJ2-1; the match to TRBD2 covers 15 bases. The germline gives CDR1 MNHEY, CDR2 SVGAGI. The length of the CDR3 is 15 residues. Germline trimming cut 6 bases from V and 10 bases from J; bases unmatched to any gene: 7. The CDR3 region has the DNA TGTGCCAGCAGGCCGGGACTAGCGGGAGGCTGGGAGCAGTTCTTC. It translates to CASRPGLAGGWEQFF.

The rearrangement links TRBV4-3 to TRBJ1-1; 10 positions match TRBD1. Losses at the gene ends were 0 bases for V and 4 bases for J; bases not matched to a gene: 2. Germline lookup yields CDR1 LGHNA and CDR2 YSLEER. The CDR3 has 15 amino acids. The CDR3: CASSQDRTGGTEAFF. The DNA for the CDR3 is TGCGCCAGCAGCCAAGACCGGACAGGGGGCACTGAAGCTTTCTTT.

The chain employs TRBV5-1 and TRBJ2-3; 8 bases agree with TRBD1. The CDR3 is 15 amino acids. V gave up 4 bases and J gave up 0 bases; unmatched junction bases: 4. Germline CDR1 and CDR2: SGHRS and YFSETQ. The DNA of the CDR3 is TGCGCCAGCAGCAGGACAGGGACTAGCACAGATACGCAGTATTTT. Amino acids: CASSRTGTSTDTQYF.

The chain carries TRBV5-1 and TRBJ2-5; 14 bases are shared with TRBD2. The ends lost 1 base at V and 5 bases at J; junction bases unmatched: 4. CDR1 SGHRS and CDR2 YFSETQ come from the germline V gene. This CDR3 spans 16 amino acids. CDR3 in amino acids: CASSLRGLAGVETQYF. The CDR3, as DNA: TGCGCCAGCAGCTTGAGGGGACTAGCGGGGGTTGAGACCCAGTACTTC.

The chain is built from TRBV19 and TRBJ2-1, with TRBD1 matching over 10 bases. This CDR3 region has 16 residues. Germline CDR1 and CDR2: LNHDA and SQIVND (reference sequence). The V gene end was trimmed by 5 bases and the J gene end by 7 bases; junction bases not matched to a gene: 11. The CDR3 DNA follows: TGTGCCAGTAGTGTTCCGGGACAGGGGTTCAAAAATGAGCAGTTCTTC. It yields the protein CASSVPGQGFKNEQFF. The whole variable domain, remainder taken from reference TRBV19 and TRBJ2-1, is DGGITQSPKYLFRKEGQNVTLSCEQNLNHDAMYWYRQDPGQGLRLIYYSQIVNDFQKGDIAEGYSVSREKKESFPLTVTSAQKNPTAFYLCASSVPGQGFKNEQFFGPGTRLTVL.

V usage is TRBV5-4 and J usage is TRBJ2-1; 9 nucleotides line up with TRBD1. Germline CDR1 is SGHNT and CDR2 is YYREEE (reference sequence). The trim removed 2 bases at V and 7 bases at J, leaving 7 bases unmatched. The CDR3 extends over 15 amino acids. The CDR3, as DNA: TGTGCCAGCAGCTTAAAACAGGGGGCATTAAATGAGCAGTTCTTC. Protein sequence: CASSLKQGALNEQFF.

The CDR3 nucleotides read TGCGCCAGCAGCTTGGGGGACATCAGCTCCTACGAGCAGTACTTC. Its protein is CASSLGDISSYEQYF. The V call is TRBV5-1, the J call TRBJ2-7; D perhaps matches TRBD1 (6 bases). The CDR3 length is 15 residues. Trimming pared 0 bases from V and 0 bases from J, leaving 10 bases between. Per germline, CDR1 SGHRS and CDR2 YFSETQ.

CDR3 sequence: CASSQGRTSGGRYQETQYF. CDR3 DNA: TGTGCCAGCAGCCAAGGAAGGACTAGCGGGGGACGGTACCAAGAGACCCAGTACTTC. The V and J genes are TRBV3-1 (or the pseudogene TRBV3-2) and TRBJ2-5; the match to TRBD2 covers 13 bases. Germline loops: CDR1 LGHDT, CDR2 YNNKEL (reference sequence). The V gene end was trimmed by 1 base and the J gene end by 0 bases; junction bases not matched to a gene: 8. CDR3 length equals 19 residues.

This sequence joins TRBV19 and TRBJ2-3; tentative D call: TRBD2 (6 bases). The V end lost 4 bases, the J end lost 2 bases, and 16 bases lay between the germline ends. The CDR3 has 16 amino acids. Germline V gene sequence: CDR1 LNHDA, CDR2 SQIVND (reference sequence). CDR3 in DNA: TGTGCCAGTAGTACCCTACTAGCTGGGAACACAGATACGCAGTATTTT. Protein: CASSTLLAGNTDTQYF. The full variable domain, with the rest looked up from reference TRBV19 and TRBJ2-3, is DGGITQSPKYLFRKEGQNVTLSCEQNLNHDAMYWYRQDPGQGLRLIYYSQIVNDFQKGDIAEGYSVSREKKESFPLTVTSAQKNPTAFYLCASSTLLAGNTDTQYFGPGTRLTVL.

This chain links TRBV9 with TRBJ1-6; D uncertain. CDR3 length: 14 residues. V lost 1 base to trimming and J lost 8 bases, with 10 bases between them. Germline V gene data show CDR1 as SGDLS and CDR2 as YYNGEE. For the CDR3, the DNA is TGTGCCAGCAGCGTAAGCGGCAAAGATTCACCCCTCCACTTT. Translated, it gives CASSVSGKDSPLHF.

The chain combines TRBV6-2 or TRBV6-3 with TRBJ2-1; 11 nucleotides agree with TRBD2. The V gene end was trimmed by 1 base and the J gene end by 4 bases; junction bases not matched to a gene: 3. Germline V gene data show CDR1 as MNHEY and CDR2 as SVGEGT. This CDR3 has 16 amino acids. CDR3 loop: CASSYLGLAAYNEQFF. The CDR3 region has the DNA TGTGCCAGCAGTTACTTGGGACTAGCGGCGTACAATGAGCAGTTCTTC.

The count of this clone is one. The V call is TRBV28, the J call TRBJ1-5; TRBD1 might be the D (6 bases). The V and J ends lost 6 bases and 2 bases respectively, with 14 bases between them. The CDR3 has 15 amino acids. Germline V gene lookup returns CDR1 MDHEN and CDR2 SYDVKM. The CDR3 protein is CASRRGGGGNQPQHF. Here the CDR3 DNA reads TGTGCCAGCAGGCGCGGGGGGGGCGGCAATCAGCCCCAGCATTTT.

The CDR3 is CASNQGWANEKLFF. The DNA of the CDR3 is TGTGCCAGTAACCAGGGGTGGGCTAATGAAAAACTGTTTTTT. The J gene is TRBJ1-4, the V gene TRBV19; D possibly corresponds to TRBD1 (6 bases). The CDR3 sequence is 14 residues long. The ends were cut back, 7 bases at V and 3 bases at J, with 12 bases in the middle. Germline CDR1 reads LNHDA; CDR2 reads SQIVND (reference sequence).

The chain carries TRBV5-4 and TRBJ2-3, with D tentatively TRBD2 (6 bases). The CDR3 is 16 amino acids. The V and J ends lost 4 bases and 0 bases respectively, with 15 bases between them. CDR1 and CDR2 from the germline V gene are SGHNT and YYREEE (reference sequence). The CDR3 nucleotides are TGTGCCAGCAGCGGGACTGGGCGGGGTAGCACAGATACGCAGTATTTT. This sequence encodes CASSGTGRGSTDTQYF.

The V and J genes are TRBV5-1 and TRBJ2-3; D unresolved. Trimming stripped 0 bases from V and 2 bases from J, with 4 bases between. CDR3 length: 13 residues. Germline loops: CDR1 SGHRS, CDR2 YFSETQ. For the CDR3, the DNA is TGCGCCAGCAGCTTGGTAGTCACAGATACGCAGTATTTT. Protein sequence: CASSLVVTDTQYF.

V gene TRBV11-2 combines with J gene TRBJ2-3; no clear D gene. Germline lookup yields CDR1 SGHAT and CDR2 FQNNGV. The CDR3 sequence is 14 residues long. Trimming took 1 base from V and 4 from J, leaving 9 bases between them. CDR3 in amino acids: CASSLAWPADTQYF. CDR3 nucleotides: TGTGCCAGCAGCTTAGCTTGGCCCGCAGATACGCAGTATTTT.

The chain has TRBV25-1 and TRBJ1-1, with no clear D. Germline CDR1 reads MGHDK; CDR2 reads SYGVNS. The CDR3 contains 14 residues. Trimming took off 6 bases at V and 1 base at J, with 12 bases between the two ends. This CDR3 reads CASSSLVGNTEAFF. The CDR3, as DNA: TGTGCCAGCAGCTCACTAGTGGGGAACACTGAAGCTTTCTTT.

The chain links TRBV28 to TRBJ2-5; 7 nucleotides match TRBD1. Germline lookup yields CDR1 MDHEN and CDR2 SYDVKM. The CDR3 totals 16 residues. V gave up 3 bases and J gave up 5 bases; unmatched junction bases: 12. DNA of the CDR3: TGTGCCAGCAGTTTTACACGCACAGGGGTGGGGGAGACCCAGTACTTC. As protein: CASSFTRTGVGETQYF.

The J gene is TRBJ2-7, the V gene TRBV28, with D tentatively TRBD1 (6 bases). There are 13 residues in the CDR3. Germline V gene data show CDR1 as MDHEN and CDR2 as SYDVKM. Trimming left V 4 bases short and J 3 bases short, with 10 bases between. The CDR3 sequence is CASSSGQLYEQYF. CDR3 coding DNA: TGTGCCAGCAGTTCAGGACAGCTCTACGAGCAGTACTTC.

The chain uses TRBV5-1 and TRBJ2-5, with 10 nucleotides matching TRBD2. V dropped 7 bases and J dropped 2; count of bases not matched to a gene: 8. CDR3 length: 15 amino acids. Per the germline V gene, CDR1 is SGHRS and CDR2 is YFSETQ. CDR3: CASARGAGGQETQYF. The CDR3, as DNA: TGCGCCAGCGCCAGAGGAGCGGGGGGGCAAGAGACCCAGTACTTC.

The chain employs TRBV19 and TRBJ1-1; 8 bases align to TRBD1. Germline V CDR1 and CDR2: LNHDA, SQIVND (reference sequence). Trimming took 11 bases from V and 5 from J; bases not matched to a gene: 4. This CDR3 spans 11 amino acids. CDR3 sequence (DNA): TGTGCCGCCAACAGGGGGACTGAAGCTTTCTTT. It specifies CAANRGTEAFF. Variable domain in full (rest from reference TRBV19 and TRBJ1-1): DGGITQSPKYLFRKEGQNVTLSCEQNLNHDAMYWYRQDPGQGLRLIYYSQIVNDFQKGDIAEGYSVSREKKESFPLTVTSAQKNPTAFYLCAANRGTEAFFGQGTRLTVV.

This chain links TRBV4-2 with TRBJ2-7, with D tentatively TRBD2 (5 bases). Between the trimmed V and J ends, which lost 1 base and 2 bases, there was a span of 9 bases. The CDR3 runs to 14 residues. The V gene's germline CDR1 is LGHNA and CDR2 YNFKEQ. The CDR3 DNA reads TGTGCCAGCAGCCAAGGGGTCGGGGCCTACGAGCAGTACTTC. The encoded protein is CASSQGVGAYEQYF.